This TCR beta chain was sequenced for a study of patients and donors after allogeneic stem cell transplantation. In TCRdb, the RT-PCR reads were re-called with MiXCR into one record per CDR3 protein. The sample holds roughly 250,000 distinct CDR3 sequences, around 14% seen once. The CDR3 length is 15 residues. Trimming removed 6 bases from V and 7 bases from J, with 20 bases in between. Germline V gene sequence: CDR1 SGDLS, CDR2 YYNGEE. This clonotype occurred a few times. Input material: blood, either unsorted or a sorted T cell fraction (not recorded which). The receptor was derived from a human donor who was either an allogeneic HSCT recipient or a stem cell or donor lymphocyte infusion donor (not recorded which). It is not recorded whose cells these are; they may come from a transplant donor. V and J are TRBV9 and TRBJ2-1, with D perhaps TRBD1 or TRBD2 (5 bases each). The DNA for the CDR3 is TGTGCCAGCAACGGGAACGGGGCCTCGGGGAATGAGCAGTTCTTC. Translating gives CASNGNGASGNEQFF.